This T cell receptor (beta chain) was retrieved from a study of control samples from healthy donors and cancer patients. Data came from immunoSEQ multiplex PCR; TCRdb stores just in-frame clones and leaves some out. This sample yields roughly 88,000 clones, of which approximately 93% are seen a single time; around 8.5% belongs to the top ten. V shed 0 bases, J shed 5 bases, and the junction held 7 bases outside the gene matches. This CDR3 region has 15 residues. Germline V gives CDR1 SGDLS, CDR2 YYNGEE. This clonotype was obtained from a man between 18 and 29 years old in good health. V gene TRBV9 combines with J gene TRBJ1-1; 7 bases agree with TRBD1. The material sequenced was blood. The CDR3 spells CASSVGDTGATEAFF. The CDR3 bases are TGTGCCAGCAGCGTAGGGGATACAGGGGCGACTGAAGCTTTCTTT.